This TCR beta chain is from a study of T cell responses to AZD1222 COVID-19 vaccine. On the study more broadly: Samples with a second dose at about 4 or about 12 weeks were pooled together.

Germline CDR1 reads MNHNS; CDR2 reads SASEGT. This CDR3 spans 14 amino acids. V lost 2 bases and J lost 5; bases outside the gene matches: 0. In the case of this clone: The target antigen is unknown.

Sequenced by immunoSEQ multiplex PCR; TCRdb stores in-frame clones only, minus some. There are approximately 120,000 clones in the sample; around 87% occur only once, and more than 9% lies in the top ten. Findings of the study overall: Samples come after the peak T cell response, not at day 14. White British people made up most donors, females outnumbered males, and clonal diversity was possibly underestimated.

The chain links TRBV6-1 to TRBJ2-1; 10 bases agree with TRBD2. The starting material was peripheral blood, obtained on day 0 of AZD1222 vaccination. This clonotype was sampled from an adult in good health. CDR3 DNA: TGTGCCAGCAGTGAACTAGCGGGGGACAATGAGCAGTTCTTC. This codes for CASSELAGDNEQFF.